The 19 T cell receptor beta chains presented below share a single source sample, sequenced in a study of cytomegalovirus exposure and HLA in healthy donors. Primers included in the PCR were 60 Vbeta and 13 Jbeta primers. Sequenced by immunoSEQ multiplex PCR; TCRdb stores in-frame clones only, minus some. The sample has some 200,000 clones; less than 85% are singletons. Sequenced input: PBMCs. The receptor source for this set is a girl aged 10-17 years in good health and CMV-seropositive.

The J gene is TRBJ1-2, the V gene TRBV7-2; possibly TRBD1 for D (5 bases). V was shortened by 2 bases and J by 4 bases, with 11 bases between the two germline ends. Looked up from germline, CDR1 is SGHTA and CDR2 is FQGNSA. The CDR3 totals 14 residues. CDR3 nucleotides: TGTGCCAGCAGCTTACGACAGCCCTCCTATGGCTACACCTTC. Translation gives CASSLRQPSYGYTF.

This CDR3 reads CASMAGSGYTF. The DNA of the CDR3 is TGTGCCAGTATGGCGGGCTCGGGCTACACCTTC. The chain carries TRBV19 and TRBJ1-2; no definite D call. Trimming removed 7 bases at V and 8 bases at J, with 11 bases between. This CDR3 region has 11 residues. The V gene's germline CDR1 is LNHDA and CDR2 SQIVND (reference sequence).

CDR3 coding DNA: TGTGCCAGCAGCGTAGAAGCGGGGGACACAGATACGCAGTATTTT. Amino acids: CASSVEAGDTDTQYF. The rearrangement joins TRBV9 to TRBJ2-3, with TRBD2 matching 8 bases. After removal of 0 bases from V and 2 bases from J, the junction contained 2 bases not matched to a gene. The CDR3 is 15 amino acids. Germline CDR1 is SGDLS and CDR2 is YYNGEE.

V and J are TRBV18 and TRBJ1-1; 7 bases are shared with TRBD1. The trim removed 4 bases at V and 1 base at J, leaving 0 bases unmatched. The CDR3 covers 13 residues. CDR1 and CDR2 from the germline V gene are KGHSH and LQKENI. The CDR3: CASSRQGNTEAFF. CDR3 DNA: TGTGCCAGCTCACGACAGGGGAACACTGAAGCTTTCTTT. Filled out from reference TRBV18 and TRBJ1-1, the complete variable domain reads NAGVMQNPRHLVRRRGQEARLRCSPMKGHSHVYWYRQLPEEGLKFMVYLQKENIIDESGMPKERFSAEFPKEGPSILRIQQVVRGDSAAYFCASSRQGNTEAFFGQGTRLTVV.

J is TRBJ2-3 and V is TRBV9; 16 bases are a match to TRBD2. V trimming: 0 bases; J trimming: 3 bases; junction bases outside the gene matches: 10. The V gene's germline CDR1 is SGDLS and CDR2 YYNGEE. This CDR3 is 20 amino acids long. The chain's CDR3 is CASSVESGTSGGASTDTQYF. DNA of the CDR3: TGTGCCAGCAGCGTAGAATCCGGGACTAGCGGGGGGGCGTCGACAGATACGCAGTATTTT.

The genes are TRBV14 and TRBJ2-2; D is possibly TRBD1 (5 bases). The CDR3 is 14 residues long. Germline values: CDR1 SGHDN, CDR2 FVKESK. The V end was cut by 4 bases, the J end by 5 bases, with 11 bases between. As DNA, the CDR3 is TGTGCCAGCAGCCCAGGACAACCTACCGGGGAGCTGTTTTTT. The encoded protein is CASSPGQPTGELFF.

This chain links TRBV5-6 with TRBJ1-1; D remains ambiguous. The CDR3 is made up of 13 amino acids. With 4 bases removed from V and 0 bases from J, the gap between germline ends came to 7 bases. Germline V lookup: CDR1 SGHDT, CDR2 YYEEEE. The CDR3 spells CASSGDLNTEAFF. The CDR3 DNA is TGTGCCAGCAGCGGAGACCTGAACACTGAAGCTTTCTTT.

The CDR3 loop reads CASSYSRQGLETQYF. The CDR3 DNA follows: TGTGCCAGCAGTTACTCGAGACAGGGGTTAGAGACCCAGTACTTC. The chain links TRBV6-5 to TRBJ2-5; 8 bases agree with TRBD1. V gave up 0 bases and J gave up 4 bases; unmatched junction bases: 4. The germline CDR1 and CDR2 sequences are MNHEY and SVGAGI. This CDR3 contains 15 residues.

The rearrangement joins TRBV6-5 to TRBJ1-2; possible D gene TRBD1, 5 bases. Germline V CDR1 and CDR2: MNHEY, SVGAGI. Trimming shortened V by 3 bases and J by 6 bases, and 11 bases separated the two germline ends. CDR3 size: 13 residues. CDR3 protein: CASSYAGRNGYTF. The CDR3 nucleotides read TGTGCCAGCAGTTATGCAGGGCGCAATGGCTACACCTTC.

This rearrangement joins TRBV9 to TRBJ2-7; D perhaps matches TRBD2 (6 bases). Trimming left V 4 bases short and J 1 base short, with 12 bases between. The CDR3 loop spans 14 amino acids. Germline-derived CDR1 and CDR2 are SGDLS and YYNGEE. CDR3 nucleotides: TGTGCCAGCAGCCCGGGGGTAGGATCCTACGAGCAGTACTTC. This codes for CASSPGVGSYEQYF. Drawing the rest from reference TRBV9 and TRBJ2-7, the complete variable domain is DSGVTQTPKHLITATGQRVTLRCSPRSGDLSVYWYQQSLDQGLQFLIQYYNGEERAKGNILERFSAQQFPDLHSELNLSSLELGDSALYFCASSPGVGSYEQYFGPGTRLTVT.

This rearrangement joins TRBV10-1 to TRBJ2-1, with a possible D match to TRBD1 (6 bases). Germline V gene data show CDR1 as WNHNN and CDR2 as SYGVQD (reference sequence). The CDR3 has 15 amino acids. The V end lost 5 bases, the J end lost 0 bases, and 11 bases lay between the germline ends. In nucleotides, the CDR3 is TGCGCCAGCAGTTCGGACAGTCACTCCTACAATGAGCAGTTCTTC. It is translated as CASSSDSHSYNEQFF.

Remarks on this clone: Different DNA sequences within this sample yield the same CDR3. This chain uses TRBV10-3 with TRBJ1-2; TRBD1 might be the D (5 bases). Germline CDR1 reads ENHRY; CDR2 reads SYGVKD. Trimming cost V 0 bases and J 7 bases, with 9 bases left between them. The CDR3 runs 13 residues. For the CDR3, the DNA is TGTGCCATCAGTGAGTCTAGGGGTCGTGGCTACACCTTC. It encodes CAISESRGRGYTF.

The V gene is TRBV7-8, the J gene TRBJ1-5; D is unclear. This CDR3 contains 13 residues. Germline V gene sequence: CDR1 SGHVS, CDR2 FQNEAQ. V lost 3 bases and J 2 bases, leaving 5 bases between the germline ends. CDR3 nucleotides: TGTGCCAGCAGCTTTCGCGGCAATCAGCCCCAGCATTTT. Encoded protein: CASSFRGNQPQHF.

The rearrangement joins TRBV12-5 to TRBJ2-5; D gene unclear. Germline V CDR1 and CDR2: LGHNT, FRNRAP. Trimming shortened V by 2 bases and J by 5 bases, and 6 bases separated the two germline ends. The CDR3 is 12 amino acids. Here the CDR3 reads CASGLNEETQYF. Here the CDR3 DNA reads TGTGCTAGTGGTTTGAACGAGGAGACCCAGTACTTC.

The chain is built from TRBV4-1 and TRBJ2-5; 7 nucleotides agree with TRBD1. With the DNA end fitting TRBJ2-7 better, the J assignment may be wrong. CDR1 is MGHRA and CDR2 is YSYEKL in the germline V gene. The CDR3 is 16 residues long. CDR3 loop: CASSQLGQKIDYEQYF. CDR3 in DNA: TGCGCCAGCAGCCAGTTGGGACAGAAAATAGACTACGAGCAGTACTTC.

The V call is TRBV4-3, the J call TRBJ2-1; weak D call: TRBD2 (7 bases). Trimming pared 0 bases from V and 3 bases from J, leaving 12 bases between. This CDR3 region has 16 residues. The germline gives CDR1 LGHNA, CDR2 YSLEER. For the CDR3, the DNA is TGCGCCAGCAGCCAAGAGGGGGGGGGCGGCTACAATGAGCAGTTCTTC. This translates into CASSQEGGGGYNEQFF.

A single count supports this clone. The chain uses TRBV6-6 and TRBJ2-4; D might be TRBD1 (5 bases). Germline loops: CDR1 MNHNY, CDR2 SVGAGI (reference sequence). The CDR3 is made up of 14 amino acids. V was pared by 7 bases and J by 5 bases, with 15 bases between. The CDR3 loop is CASTPLGPENIQYF. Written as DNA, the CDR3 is TGTGCCAGCACCCCATTGGGGCCGGAAAACATTCAGTACTTC.

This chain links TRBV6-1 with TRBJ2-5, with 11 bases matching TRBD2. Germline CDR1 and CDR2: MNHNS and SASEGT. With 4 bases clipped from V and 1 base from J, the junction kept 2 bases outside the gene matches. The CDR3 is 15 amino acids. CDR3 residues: CASSGLAGLQETQYF. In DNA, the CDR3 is TGTGCCAGCAGTGGACTAGCGGGGCTCCAAGAGACCCAGTACTTC.

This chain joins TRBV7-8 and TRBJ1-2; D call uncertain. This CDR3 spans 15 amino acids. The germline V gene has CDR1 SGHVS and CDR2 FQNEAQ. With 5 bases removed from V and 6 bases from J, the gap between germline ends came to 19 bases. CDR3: CASSQSRGTHDGYTF. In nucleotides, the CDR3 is TGTGCCAGCAGCCAATCCCGGGGAACTCACGATGGCTACACCTTC.